The clone carrying this T cell receptor beta chain has more than one count but fewer than ten. Its target is unknown. These data are taken from a study of human T cells and chemical hapten exposure. For the study at large: Application of 0.01% DPC to the upper back was done by patch test, with a reading at 6 days. Study-wide findings and caveats: PT1 expanded TCR counts and patch test score were linked, and their correlation was positive.

Time point noted: patch test 3, about 24 weeks after DPC sensitization. The sample's treatment: therapeutic diphenylcyclopropenone sensitization with weekly scalp DPC. Unique molecular identifiers were affixed to discrete cDNA molecules within the library. A single record per CDR3 protein comes from TCRdb applying MiXCR to the RACE reads. The data contain roughly 69,000 distinct CDR3 sequences, approximately 10% of them seen just once; the ten biggest clones take up roughly 2.1%. The source was whole blood, collected in connection with sensitization to the hapten diphenylcyclopropenone (DPC). The source is a woman in her twenties or thirties with alopecia areata. Some clones in this sample may be carry-over from other donors' samples.

As DNA, the CDR3 is TGTGCCAGCAGCCACCAGAACACTGAAGCTTTCTTT. Amino acid sequence: CASSHQNTEAFF. The rearrangement uses TRBV3-1 and TRBJ1-1, with D unresolved. With 3 bases removed from V and 1 base from J, the gap between germline ends came to 3 bases. This CDR3 spans 12 amino acids. Germline V gene data show CDR1 as LGHDT and CDR2 as YNNKEL (reference sequence).